The entry that follows covers one TCR beta chain sequence. Its antigen is as yet unknown. The protocol was immunoSEQ multiplex PCR, while the TCRdb copy is restricted to in-frame clones and leaves out a portion. The table includes more than 1 million clones, around 78% detected once. This record belongs to a study of shared clonotypes between healthy human individuals. Turning to the study itself: A few men and a couple of women, aged 18 to 49, were donors.

Findings and limits, study-wide: Richness estimates generally favored naive over memory subsets.

The CDR3 covers 16 residues. The V gene's germline CDR1 is MDHEN and CDR2 SYDVKM. V dropped 4 bases and J dropped 3; count of bases not matched to a gene: 6. The sequenced sample consisted of memory CD4+ T cells from PBMCs. The sample's subset: CD45RA-negative fraction. This receptor was obtained from a man between 18 and 35 years old in good health. Some clones in this sample may be carry-over from other donors' samples. This chain connects TRBV28 to TRBJ1-6, with 7 bases aligning to TRBD1. The chain's CDR3 is CASSYNRQGYNSPLHF. The CDR3 DNA follows: TGTGCCAGCAGTTACAACCGACAGGGCTATAATTCACCCCTCCACTTT. The whole variable domain, filled in from reference TRBV28 and TRBJ1-6, reads DVKVTQSSRYLVKRTGEKVFLECVQDMDHENMFWYRQDPGLGLRLIYFSYDVKMKEKGDIPEGYSVSREKKERFSLILESASTNQTSMYLCASSYNRQGYNSPLHFGNGTRLTVT.